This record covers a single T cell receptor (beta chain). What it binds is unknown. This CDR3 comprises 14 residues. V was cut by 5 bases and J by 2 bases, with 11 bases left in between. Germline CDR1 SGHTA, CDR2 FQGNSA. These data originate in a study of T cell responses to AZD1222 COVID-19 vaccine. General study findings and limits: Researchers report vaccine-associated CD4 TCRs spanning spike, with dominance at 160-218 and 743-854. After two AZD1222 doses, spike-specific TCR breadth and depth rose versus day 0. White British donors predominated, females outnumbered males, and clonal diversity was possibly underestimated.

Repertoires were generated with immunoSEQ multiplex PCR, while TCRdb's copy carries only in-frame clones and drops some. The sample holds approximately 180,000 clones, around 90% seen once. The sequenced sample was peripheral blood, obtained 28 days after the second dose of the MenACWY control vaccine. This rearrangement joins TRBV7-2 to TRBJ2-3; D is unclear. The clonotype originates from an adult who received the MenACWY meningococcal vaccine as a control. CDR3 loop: CASSLGKSTDTQYF. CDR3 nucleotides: TGTGCCAGCAGCCTCGGAAAGTCCACAGATACGCAGTATTTT.